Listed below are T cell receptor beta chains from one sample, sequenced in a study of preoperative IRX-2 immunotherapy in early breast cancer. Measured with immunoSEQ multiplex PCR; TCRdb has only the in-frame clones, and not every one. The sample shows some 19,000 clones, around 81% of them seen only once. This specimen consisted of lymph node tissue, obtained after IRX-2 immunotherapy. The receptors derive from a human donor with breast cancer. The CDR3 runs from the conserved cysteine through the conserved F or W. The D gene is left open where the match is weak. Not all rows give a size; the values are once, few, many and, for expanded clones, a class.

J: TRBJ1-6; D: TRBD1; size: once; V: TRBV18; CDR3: CASSPFGTGGGSPLHF; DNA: TGTGCCAGCTCACCATTCGGGACAGGGGGCGGCTCACCCCTCCACTTT
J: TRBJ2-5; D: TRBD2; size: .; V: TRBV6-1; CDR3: CASSEASSGGQETQYF; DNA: TGTGCCAGCAGTGAAGCCTCTAGCGGGGGTCAAGAGACCCAGTACTTC
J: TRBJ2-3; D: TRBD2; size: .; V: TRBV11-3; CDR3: CASSPPPGGADTQYF; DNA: TGTGCCAGCAGCCCCCCCCCGGGGGGGGCAGATACGCAGTATTTT
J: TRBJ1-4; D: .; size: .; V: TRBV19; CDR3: CASSMEGTTNEKLFF; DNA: TGTGCCAGTAGTATGGAAGGGACAACTAATGAAAAACTGTTTTTT
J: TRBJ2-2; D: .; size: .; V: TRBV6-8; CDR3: CASSYSEGHTGELFF; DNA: TGTGCCAGCAGTTACTCAGAGGGGCACACCGGGGAGCTGTTTTTT
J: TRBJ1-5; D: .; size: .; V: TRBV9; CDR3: CASSETTNQPQHF; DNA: TGTGCCAGCAGTGAAACTACTAATCAGCCCCAGCATTTT
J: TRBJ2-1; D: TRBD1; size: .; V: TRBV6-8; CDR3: CASSYEDRGNNEQFF; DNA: TGTGCCAGCAGTTACGAGGACAGGGGGAACAATGAGCAGTTCTTC
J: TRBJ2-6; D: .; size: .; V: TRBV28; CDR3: CASSISGQLSGANVLTF; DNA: TGTGCCAGCAGTATATCGGGACAACTCTCTGGGGCCAACGTCCTGACTTTC
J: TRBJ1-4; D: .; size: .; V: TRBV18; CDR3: CASSPPTDEKLFF; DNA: TGTGCCAGCTCACCACCGACGGATGAAAAACTGTTTTTT
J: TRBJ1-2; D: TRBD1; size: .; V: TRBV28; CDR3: CASTGQGKYGYTF; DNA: TGTGCCAGCACGGGACAGGGTAAATATGGCTACACCTTC
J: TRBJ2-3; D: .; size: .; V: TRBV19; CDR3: CASRMTGSTDTQYF; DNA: TGTGCCAGTAGGATGACTGGGAGCACAGATACGCAGTATTTT
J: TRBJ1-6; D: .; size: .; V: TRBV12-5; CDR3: CASGLVQDSPLHF; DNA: TGTGCTAGTGGTTTGGTACAAGATTCACCCCTCCACTTT
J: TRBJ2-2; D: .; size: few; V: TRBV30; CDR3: CAWSPLRTAGSGELFF; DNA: TGTGCCTGGAGTCCACTCCGGACAGCGGGGTCCGGGGAGCTGTTTTTT
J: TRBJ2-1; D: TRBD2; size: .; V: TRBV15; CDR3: CASSLSSGTSGRAGEQFF; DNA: TGTGCCAGCAGCTTGTCTTCCGGGACTAGCGGGAGGGCAGGGGAGCAGTTCTTC
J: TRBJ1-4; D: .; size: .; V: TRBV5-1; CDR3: CASSLGSDPTNEKLFF; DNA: TGCGCCAGCAGCTTGGGAAGCGATCCAACTAATGAAAAACTGTTTTTT
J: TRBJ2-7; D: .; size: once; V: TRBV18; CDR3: CASSPDQPDSYEQYF; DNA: TGTGCCAGCTCACCCGACCAACCTGATTCCTACGAGCAGTACTTC
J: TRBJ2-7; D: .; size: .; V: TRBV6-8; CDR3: CAISVGWVHEQYF; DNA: TGTGCCATCAGTGTCGGGTGGGTCCACGAGCAGTACTTC
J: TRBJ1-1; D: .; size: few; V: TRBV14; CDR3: CASSQVRRTEAFF; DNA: TGTGCCAGCAGCCAAGTTAGGCGCACTGAAGCTTTCTTT
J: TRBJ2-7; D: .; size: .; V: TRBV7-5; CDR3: CASSPPGTGAVLLYF; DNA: TGTGCCAGCAGCCCCCCAGGGACAGGGGCCGTCTTATTGTACTTC
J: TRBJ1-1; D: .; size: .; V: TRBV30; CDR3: CAWSVRTATEAFF; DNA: TGTGCCTGGAGTGTAAGGACAGCTACTGAAGCTTTCTTT
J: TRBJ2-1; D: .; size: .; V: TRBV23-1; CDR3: CASSADRSSYNEQFF; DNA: TGCGCCAGCAGCGCAGACAGGAGCTCCTACAATGAGCAGTTCTTC
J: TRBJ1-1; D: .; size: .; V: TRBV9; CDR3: CASSVSDLTEAFF; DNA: TGTGCCAGCAGCGTATCGGACCTCACTGAAGCTTTCTTT
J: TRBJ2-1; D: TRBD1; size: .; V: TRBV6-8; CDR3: CASTGYRGHEQFF; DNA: TGTGCCAGCACCGGTTACAGGGGGCATGAGCAGTTCTTC
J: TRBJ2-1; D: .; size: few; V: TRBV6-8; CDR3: CASSWAYNEQFF; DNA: TGTGCCAGCAGTTGGGCGTACAATGAGCAGTTCTTC
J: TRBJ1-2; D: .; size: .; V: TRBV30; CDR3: CAWSVPKINYGYTF; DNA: TGTGCCTGGAGTGTACCGAAAATTAACTATGGCTACACCTTC
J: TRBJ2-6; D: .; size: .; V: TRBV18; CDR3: CASSDLTSGANVLTF; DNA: TGTGCCAGCTCTGATTTAACCTCTGGGGCCAACGTCCTGACTTTC
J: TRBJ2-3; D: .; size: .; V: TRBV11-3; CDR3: CASSPVPGLPTDTQYF; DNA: TGTGCCAGCAGCCCGGTCCCGGGACTTCCCACAGATACGCAGTATTTT
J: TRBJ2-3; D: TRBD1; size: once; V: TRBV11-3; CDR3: CASSTGTGVADTQYF; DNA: TGTGCCAGCAGCACCGGGACAGGGGTCGCAGATACGCAGTATTTT
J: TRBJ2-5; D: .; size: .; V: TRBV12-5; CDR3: CASGLDYRVETQYF; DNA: TGTGCTAGTGGTTTGGACTACAGGGTAGAGACCCAGTACTTC
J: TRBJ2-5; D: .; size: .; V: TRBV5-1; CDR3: CASSLGVQVETQYF; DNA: TGCGCCAGCAGCTTGGGGGTCCAGGTTGAGACCCAGTACTTC
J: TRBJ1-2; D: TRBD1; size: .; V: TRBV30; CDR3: CAWSKGANYGYTF; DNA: TGTGCCTGGAGTAAGGGGGCCAACTATGGCTACACCTTC
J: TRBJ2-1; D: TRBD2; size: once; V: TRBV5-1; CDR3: CASSPSSGGSSYNEQFF; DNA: TGCGCCAGCAGTCCCTCTAGCGGGGGGAGCTCCTACAATGAGCAGTTCTTC
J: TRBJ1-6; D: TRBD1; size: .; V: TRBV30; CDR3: CAWRGLQGESSPLHF; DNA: TGTGCCTGGAGGGGCCTACAGGGGGAGAGTTCACCCCTCCACTTT
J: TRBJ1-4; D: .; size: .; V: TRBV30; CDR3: CAWSAAHEKLFF; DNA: TGTGCCTGGAGTGCAGCACATGAAAAACTGTTTTTT
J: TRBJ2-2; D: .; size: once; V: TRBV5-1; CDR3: CASSFLWAGEGAGELFF; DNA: .
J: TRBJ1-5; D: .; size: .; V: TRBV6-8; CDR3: CATSTVSNQPQHF; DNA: TGTGCCACCTCGACTGTTAGCAATCAGCCCCAGCATTTT
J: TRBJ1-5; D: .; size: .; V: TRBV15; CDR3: CATSRGAGNQPQHF; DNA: TGTGCCACCAGCAGGGGAGCTGGCAATCAGCCCCAGCATTTT
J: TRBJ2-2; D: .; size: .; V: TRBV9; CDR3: CASSRDSINTGELFF; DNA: TGTGCCAGCAGCCGGGACTCAATTAACACCGGGGAGCTGTTTTTT
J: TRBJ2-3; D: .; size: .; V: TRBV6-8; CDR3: CATKGTSTDTQYF; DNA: TGTGCCACCAAAGGTACTAGCACAGATACGCAGTATTTT
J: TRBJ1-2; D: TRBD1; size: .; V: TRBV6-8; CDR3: CASRRTGAEGGYTF; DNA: TGTGCCAGCAGGAGAACAGGGGCGGAGGGGGGCTACACCTTC